Sequencing of this TCR beta chain was carried out in a study of T cells in Graves' hyperthyroidism and ophthalmopathy. RNA transcripts served as the template for amplifying TCR beta CDR3 regions. First-round RT-PCR of the TCR CDR3 relied on the HTBI primer set. TCRdb re-called the multiplex PCR reads with MiXCR, one entry per CDR3 protein. The sample has more than 550,000 distinct CDR3 sequences, roughly 46% seen once. Trimming stripped 2 bases from V and 10 bases from J, with 15 bases between. This CDR3 has 14 amino acids. Study-wide results and caveats: Most clonotypes that expanded in the thyroid above 0.001 also showed up in blood.

With respect to this clonotype: Its antigen is undetermined.

Uncontrolled infection, other autoimmune disease, pregnancy or lactation excluded patients. The chain is built from TRBV12-3 or TRBV12-4 and TRBJ1-5; the D gene is possibly TRBD1 (5 bases). The sequenced material came from peripheral blood or thyroid tissue (not recorded which). The TCR sequence derives from an adult man with Graves' disease, either hyperthyroidism or ophthalmopathy (not recorded which). The CDR3 DNA is TGTGCCAGCAGTTTACCGGGACGGGATAGACCCCAGCATTTT. It translates to CASSLPGRDRPQHF.